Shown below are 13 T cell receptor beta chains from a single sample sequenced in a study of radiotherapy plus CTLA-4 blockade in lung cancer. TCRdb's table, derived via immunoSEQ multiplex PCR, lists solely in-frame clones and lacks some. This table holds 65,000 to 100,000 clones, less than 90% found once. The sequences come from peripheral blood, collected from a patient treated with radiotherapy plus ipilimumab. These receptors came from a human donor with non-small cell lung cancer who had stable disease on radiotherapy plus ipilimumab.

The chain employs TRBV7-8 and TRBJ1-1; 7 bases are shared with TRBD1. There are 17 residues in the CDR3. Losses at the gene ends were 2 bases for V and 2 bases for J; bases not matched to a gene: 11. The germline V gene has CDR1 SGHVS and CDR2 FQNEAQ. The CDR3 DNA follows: TGTGCCAGCAGCTTAAAGGTCACTCGGACAGGCAACACTGAAGCTTTCTTT. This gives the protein CASSLKVTRTGNTEAFF.

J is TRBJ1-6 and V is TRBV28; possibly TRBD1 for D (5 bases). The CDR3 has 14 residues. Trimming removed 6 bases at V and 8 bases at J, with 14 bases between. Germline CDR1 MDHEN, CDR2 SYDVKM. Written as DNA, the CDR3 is TGTGCCAGCAGGCCGGGAAGGGGACATTCACCCCTCCACTTT. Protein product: CASRPGRGHSPLHF.

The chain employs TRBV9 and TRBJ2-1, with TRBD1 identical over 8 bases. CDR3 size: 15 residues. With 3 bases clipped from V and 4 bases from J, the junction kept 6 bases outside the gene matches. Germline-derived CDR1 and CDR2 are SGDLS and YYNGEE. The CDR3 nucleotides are TGTGCCAGCAGCGACGGGACAGGAGCTTACAATGAGCAGTTCTTC. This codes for CASSDGTGAYNEQFF.

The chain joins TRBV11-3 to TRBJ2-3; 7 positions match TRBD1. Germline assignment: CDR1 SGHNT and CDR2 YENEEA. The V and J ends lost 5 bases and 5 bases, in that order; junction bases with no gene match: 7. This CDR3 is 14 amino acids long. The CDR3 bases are TGTGCCAGCAGCCCCGACAGGGTTGGAGATACGCAGTATTTT. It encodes CASSPDRVGDTQYF.

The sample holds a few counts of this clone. The CDR3 reads CASSSEGGNEKLFF. DNA of the CDR3: TGTGCCAGCAGCTCCGAAGGGGGTAATGAAAAACTGTTTTTT. The chain joins TRBV5-4 to TRBJ1-4, with D perhaps TRBD1 (6 bases). Germline V lookup: CDR1 SGHNT, CDR2 YYREEE (reference sequence). V dropped 3 bases and J dropped 4 bases, with 10 bases sitting between them. The CDR3 length is 14 residues.

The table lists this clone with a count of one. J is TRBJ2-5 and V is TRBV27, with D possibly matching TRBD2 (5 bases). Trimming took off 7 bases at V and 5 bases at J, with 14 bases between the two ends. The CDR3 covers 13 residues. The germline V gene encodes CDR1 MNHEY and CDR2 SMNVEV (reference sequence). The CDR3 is CASKIGSEETQYF. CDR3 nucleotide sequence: TGTGCCAGCAAAATAGGGAGTGAGGAGACCCAGTACTTC.

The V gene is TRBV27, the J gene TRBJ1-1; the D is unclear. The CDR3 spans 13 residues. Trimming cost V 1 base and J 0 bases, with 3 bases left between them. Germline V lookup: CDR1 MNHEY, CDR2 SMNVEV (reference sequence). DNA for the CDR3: TGTGCCAGCAGTTTATTTTTGAACACTGAAGCTTTCTTT. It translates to CASSLFLNTEAFF.

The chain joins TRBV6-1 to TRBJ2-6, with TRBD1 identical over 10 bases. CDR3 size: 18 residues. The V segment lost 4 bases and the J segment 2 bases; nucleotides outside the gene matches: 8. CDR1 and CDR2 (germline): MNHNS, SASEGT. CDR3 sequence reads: CASSALRQGAAGANVLTF. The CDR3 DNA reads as TGTGCCAGCAGTGCTCTGAGACAGGGGGCAGCTGGGGCCAACGTCCTGACTTTC.

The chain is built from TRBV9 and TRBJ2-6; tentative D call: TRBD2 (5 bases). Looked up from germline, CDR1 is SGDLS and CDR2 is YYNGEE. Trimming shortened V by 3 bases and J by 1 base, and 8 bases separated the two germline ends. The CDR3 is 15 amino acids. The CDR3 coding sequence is TGTGCCAGCAGCGCTTCGGGGTCTGGGGCCAACGTCCTGACTTTC. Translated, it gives CASSASGSGANVLTF.

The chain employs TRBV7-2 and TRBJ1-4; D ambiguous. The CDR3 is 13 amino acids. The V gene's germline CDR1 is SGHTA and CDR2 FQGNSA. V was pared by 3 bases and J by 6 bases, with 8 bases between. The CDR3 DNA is TGTGCCAGCAGCTTCGGGTCTTATGAAAAACTGTTTTTT. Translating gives CASSFGSYEKLFF.

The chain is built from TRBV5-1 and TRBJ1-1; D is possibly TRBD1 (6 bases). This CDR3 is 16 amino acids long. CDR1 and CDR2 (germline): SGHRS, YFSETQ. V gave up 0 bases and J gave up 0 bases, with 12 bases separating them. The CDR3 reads CASSLEGTNLNTEAFF. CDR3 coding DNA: TGCGCCAGCAGCTTGGAGGGGACAAACTTGAACACTGAAGCTTTCTTT.

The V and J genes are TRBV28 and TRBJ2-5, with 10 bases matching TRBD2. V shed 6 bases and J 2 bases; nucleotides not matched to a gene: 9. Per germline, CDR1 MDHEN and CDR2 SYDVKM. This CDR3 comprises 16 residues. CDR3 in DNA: TGTGCCAGCAGCGATAGCGGGGGGCCCTATCAAGAGACCCAGTACTTC. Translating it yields CASSDSGGPYQETQYF.

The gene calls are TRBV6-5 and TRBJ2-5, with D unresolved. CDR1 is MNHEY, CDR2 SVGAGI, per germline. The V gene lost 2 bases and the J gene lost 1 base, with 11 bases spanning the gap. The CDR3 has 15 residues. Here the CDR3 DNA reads TGTGCCAGCAGTTACCGTCCGGCAGTCCAAGAGACCCAGTACTTC. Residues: CASSYRPAVQETQYF.